A single TCR beta chain is shown here with its context. Its target is not known. This record comes from a study of post-analysis software for immune sequencing data. Study-wide results and caveats: By F measure, samples from a shared preparation batch strongly co-clustered. Controls had lower frequencies than patients of roughly five TRBV segments, which included TRBV5-6, TRBV5-1 and TRBV20-1. Diversity measured as normalized Chao1 was significantly lower in multiple sclerosis patients than in controls.

Each TCR beta cDNA library carried unique molecular identifiers. With about 0.95 to 10 million T cells as the source, some 510,000 cDNA molecules resulted. TCRdb called the PCR reads again in MiXCR, with one record for every CDR3 protein. The data show 350,000 to 500,000 distinct CDR3 sequences, 35% to 45% seen once. The V end was cut by 5 bases, the J end by 6 bases, with 17 bases between. The V gene's germline CDR1 is SGHTA and CDR2 FQGNSA. The CDR3 is 14 amino acids. V is TRBV7-2 and J is TRBJ2-7; no firm D call. This TCR derives from a girl aged 2 to 10 with multiple sclerosis. Material: blood. In nucleotides, the CDR3 is TGTGCCAGCAGCCCATGGGATCTGAGCGTCGAGCAGTACTTC. Its protein is CASSPWDLSVEQYF.